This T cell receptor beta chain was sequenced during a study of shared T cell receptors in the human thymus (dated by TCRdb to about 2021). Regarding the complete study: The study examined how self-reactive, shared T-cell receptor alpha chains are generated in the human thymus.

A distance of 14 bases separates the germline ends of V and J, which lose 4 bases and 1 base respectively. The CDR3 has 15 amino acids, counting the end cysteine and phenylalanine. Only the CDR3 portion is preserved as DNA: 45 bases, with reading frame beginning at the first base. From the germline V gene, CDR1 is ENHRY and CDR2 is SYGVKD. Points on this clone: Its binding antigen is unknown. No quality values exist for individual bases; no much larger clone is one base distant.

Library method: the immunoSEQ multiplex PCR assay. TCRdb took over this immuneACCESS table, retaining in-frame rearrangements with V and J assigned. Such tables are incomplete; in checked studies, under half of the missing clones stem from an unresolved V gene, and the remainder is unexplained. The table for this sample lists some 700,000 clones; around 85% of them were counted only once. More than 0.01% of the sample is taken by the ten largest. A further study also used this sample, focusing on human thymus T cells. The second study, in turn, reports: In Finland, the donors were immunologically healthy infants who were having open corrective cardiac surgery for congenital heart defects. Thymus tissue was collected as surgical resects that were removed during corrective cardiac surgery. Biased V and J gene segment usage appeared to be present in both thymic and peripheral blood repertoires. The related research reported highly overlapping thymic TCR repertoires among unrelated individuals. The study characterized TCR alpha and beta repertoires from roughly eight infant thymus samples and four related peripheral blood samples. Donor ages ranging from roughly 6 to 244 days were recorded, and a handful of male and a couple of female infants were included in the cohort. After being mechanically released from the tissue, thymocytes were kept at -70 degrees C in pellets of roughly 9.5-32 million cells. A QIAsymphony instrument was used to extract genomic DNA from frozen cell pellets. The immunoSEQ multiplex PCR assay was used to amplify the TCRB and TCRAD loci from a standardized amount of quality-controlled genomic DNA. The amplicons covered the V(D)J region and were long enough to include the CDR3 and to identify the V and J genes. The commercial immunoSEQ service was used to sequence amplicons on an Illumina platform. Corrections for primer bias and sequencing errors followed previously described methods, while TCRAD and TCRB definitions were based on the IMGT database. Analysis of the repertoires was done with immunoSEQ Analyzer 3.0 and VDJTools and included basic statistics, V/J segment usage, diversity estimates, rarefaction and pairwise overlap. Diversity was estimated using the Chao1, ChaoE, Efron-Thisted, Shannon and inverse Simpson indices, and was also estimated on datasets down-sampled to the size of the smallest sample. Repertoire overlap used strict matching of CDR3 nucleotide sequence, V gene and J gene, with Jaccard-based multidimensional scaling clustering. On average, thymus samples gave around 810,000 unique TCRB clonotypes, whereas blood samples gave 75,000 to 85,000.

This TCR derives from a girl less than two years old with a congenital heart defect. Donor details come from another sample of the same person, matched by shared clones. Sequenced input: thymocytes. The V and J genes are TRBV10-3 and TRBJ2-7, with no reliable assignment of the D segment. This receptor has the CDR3 CAISGSCGISYEQYF. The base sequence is TGTGCCATCAGTGGGTCATGCGGAATATCCTACGAGCAGTACTTC.